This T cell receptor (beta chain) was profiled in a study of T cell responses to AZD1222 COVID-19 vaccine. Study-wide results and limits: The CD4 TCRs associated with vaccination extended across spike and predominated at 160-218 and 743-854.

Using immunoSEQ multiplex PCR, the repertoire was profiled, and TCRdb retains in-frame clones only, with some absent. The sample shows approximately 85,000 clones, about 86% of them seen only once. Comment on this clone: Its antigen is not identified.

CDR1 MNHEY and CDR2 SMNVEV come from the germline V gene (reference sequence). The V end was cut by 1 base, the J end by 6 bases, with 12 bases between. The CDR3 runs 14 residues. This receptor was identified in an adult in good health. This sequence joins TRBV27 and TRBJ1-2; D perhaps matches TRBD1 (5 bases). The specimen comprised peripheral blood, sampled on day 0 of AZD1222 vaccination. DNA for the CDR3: TGTGCCAGCAGTTTATTAGGCAGGGACCATGGCTACACCTTC. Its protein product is CASSLLGRDHGYTF.